This note documents a single T cell receptor beta chain sequence. Trimming removed 8 bases at V and 1 base at J, with 8 bases between. Germline V gives CDR1 LNHDA, CDR2 SQIVND (reference sequence). The CDR3 is 12 residues long. The data stem from a study of OX40 agonist ivuxolimab in advanced cancers. Using immunoSEQ multiplex PCR, the repertoire was profiled, and TCRdb retains in-frame clones only, with some absent. Of 65,000 to 95,000 clones listed, about 82% are singletons. Baseline, cycle 4 day 1, and cycle 7 day 1 were the blood sampling points. The receptor was isolated from an adult with an advanced solid tumor such as melanoma, head and neck, liver or kidney cancer. V usage is TRBV19 and J usage is TRBJ1-1, with D unresolved. This sample comprised CD4+ or CD8+ T cells sorted from blood, obtained in a trial of the OX40 agonist ivuxolimab. The CDR3 sequence is CASRGENTEAFF. The CDR3 coding sequence is TGTGCCAGTCGGGGTGAGAACACTGAAGCTTTCTTT.